Listed here are 27 T cell receptor beta chains from one sample, sequenced in a study of molecular identifiers for immune sequencing clone quantification. In TCRdb, the PCR reads were re-called with MiXCR into one record per CDR3 protein. The data contain approximately 500,000 distinct CDR3 sequences, 20% to 25% of them singletons. Specimen: naive CD8+ T cells from blood, with Jurkat cell RNA spiked in. Indicated subset: FACS-sorted CD8+CD4-CCR7+CD45RA+ naive T cells. These receptors all come from a human donor in good health. Some libraries in this study had Jurkat cell RNA spiked in.

This clonotype was seen many times. V and J are TRBV3-1 and TRBJ2-2, with 8 nucleotides matching TRBD2. This CDR3 region has 16 residues. CDR1 is LGHDT, CDR2 YNNKEL, per germline (reference sequence). V was clipped by 4 bases and J by 6 bases; unmatched bases: 10. CDR3 nucleotides: TGTGCCAGCAGCCCCGGGACTAGTTTGGTTGCCGGGGAGCTGTTTTTT. Its translation is CASSPGTSLVAGELFF. Looking up the rest from reference TRBV3-1 and TRBJ2-2 gives the full variable domain: DTAVSQTPKYLVTQMGNDKSIKCEQNLGHDTMYWYKQDSKKFLKIMFSYNNKELIINETVPNRFSPKSPDKAHLNLHINSLELGDSAVYFCASSPGTSLVAGELFFGEGSRLTVL.

V gene TRBV4-1 combines with J gene TRBJ2-1; 7 bases fit TRBD2. Trimming removed 0 bases from V and 6 bases from J; junction bases left unmatched: 11. The CDR3 consists of 17 residues. Per the germline V gene, CDR1 is MGHRA and CDR2 is YSYEKL. For the CDR3, the DNA is TGCGCCAGCAGCCAAGAGCCCATGACTAGCCAACTCAATGAGCAGTTCTTC. Its protein product is CASSQEPMTSQLNEQFF.

This clonotype was observed a few times. V usage is TRBV29-1 and J usage is TRBJ2-7; 11 bases map to TRBD2. V lost 3 bases and J lost 2; bases outside the gene matches: 6. The CDR3 covers 15 residues. CDR1 is SQVTM and CDR2 is ANQGSEA in the germline V gene. The CDR3 sequence: CSVEILAGAPYEQYF. The CDR3 region has the DNA TGCAGCGTTGAGATACTAGCGGGAGCGCCCTACGAGCAGTACTTC.

Remarks on this clonotype: This CDR3 is missing its conserved last phenylalanine or tryptophan, likely due to a read error. The chain couples TRBV6-2 or TRBV6-3 to TRBJ1-1; D ambiguous. Germline V gene lookup returns CDR1 MNHEY and CDR2 SVGEGT. V was clipped by 4 bases and J by 3 bases, with 6 bases between them. The CDR3 has 12 residues. CDR3 protein: CASSLGDTEAFY. The CDR3 nucleotides are TGTGCCAGCAGTTTAGGAGACACTGAAGCTTTCTAT.

About this clonotype: A much bigger clone sits one base away, suggesting this may be a read error. The chain couples TRBV19 to TRBJ2-2; 11 nucleotides match TRBD2. The CDR3 is 15 amino acids. V lost 10 bases and J lost 4; bases outside the gene matches: 8. Germline lookup yields CDR1 LNHDA and CDR2 SQIVND (reference sequence). CDR3 residues: CATRLAGFGTGELFF. The CDR3, as DNA: TGTGCCACCAGACTAGCGGGATTTGGCACCGGGGAGCTGTTTTTT.

The chain uses TRBV29-1 and TRBJ1-1; D might be TRBD1 (5 bases). The CDR3 contains 11 residues. Germline assignment: CDR1 SQVTM and CDR2 ANQGSEA. The ends were cut back, 7 bases at V and 8 bases at J, with 14 bases in the middle. The CDR3 bases are TGCAGCGCCGGGGGGGGGGGGGAAGCTTTCTTT. Its translation is CSAGGGGEAFF.

About this clonotype: Just one base apart from a much larger clone, this may be a read error. CDR3 amino acids: CASSREGWTAGYEQYF. CDR3 coding DNA: TGCGCCAGCAGCCGAGAGGGGTGGACCGCGGGCTACGAGCAGTACTTC. V and J are TRBV4-3 and TRBJ2-7; either TRBD1 or TRBD2 may fit D (5 bases each). Germline V gives CDR1 LGHNA, CDR2 YSLEER. V lost 4 bases to trimming and J lost 3 bases, with 19 bases between them. This CDR3 region has 16 residues.

This clonotype was counted only a few times. For the CDR3, the DNA is TGTGCCAGCAGTCGGGACTCCTTTTGGACTGAAGCTTTCTTT. It specifies CASSRDSFWTEAFF. The chain joins TRBV27 to TRBJ1-1, with D perhaps matching TRBD1 (5 bases). The CDR3 consists of 14 residues. Germline CDR1 is MNHEY and CDR2 is SMNVEV (reference sequence). Trimming shortened V by 5 bases and J by 5 bases, and 15 bases separated the two germline ends.

About this clonotype: This may be a read error, as it is one base from a much larger clone. The V and J genes are TRBV15 and TRBJ2-5; D unclear. The CDR3 loop spans 15 amino acids. The ends were cut back, 3 bases at V and 5 bases at J, with 16 bases in the middle. CDR1 is LNHNV and CDR2 is YYDKDF in the germline V gene (reference sequence). The CDR3 sequence is CATSRARAKSETQYF. For the CDR3, the DNA is TGTGCCACCAGCAGGGCCCGGGCTAAATCCGAGACCCAGTACTTC.

On this clonotype itself: The conserved phenylalanine or tryptophan is not found at the CDR3 terminus, so this likely reflects a read error. The CDR3 bases are TGCAGCGTTGTTCCGGGATCTCACTATGGCTACACCCTC. Translating it yields CSVVPGSHYGYTL. The J gene is TRBJ1-2, the V gene TRBV29-1; no definite D call. Per the germline V gene, CDR1 is SQVTM and CDR2 is ANQGSEA. The CDR3 runs to 13 residues. Trimming took off 4 bases at V and 3 bases at J, with 12 bases between the two ends.

This rearrangement joins TRBV30 to TRBJ1-3; 9 bases fit TRBD1. The CDR3 extends over 16 amino acids. Germline V CDR1 and CDR2: GTSNPN, SVGIG (reference sequence). Germline trimming cut 6 bases from V and 3 bases from J; bases unmatched to any gene: 12. The CDR3 loop reads CACHEIRDRVGNTIYF. In DNA, the CDR3 is TGTGCCTGCCACGAAATCCGGGACAGGGTTGGAAACACCATATATTTT. Using reference TRBV30 and TRBJ1-3 for the parts outside the CDR3, the full variable domain is SQTIHQWPATLVQPVGSPLSLECTVEGTSNPNLYWYRQAAGRGLQLLFYSVGIGQISSEVPQNLSASRPQDRQFILSSKKLLLSDSGFYLCACHEIRDRVGNTIYFGEGSWLTVV.

This clonotype was counted at least ten times. The chain couples TRBV4-3 to TRBJ1-1, with D hard to call. Trimming left V 0 bases short and J 4 bases short, with 9 bases between. Germline assignment: CDR1 LGHNA and CDR2 YSLEER. The CDR3 is made up of 14 amino acids. The CDR3 is CASSQELPGTEAFF. In DNA form, the CDR3 reads TGCGCCAGCAGCCAAGAGCTGCCCGGCACTGAAGCTTTCTTT.

This clonotype appeared many times. J is TRBJ1-6 and V is TRBV27; D remains ambiguous. CDR1 is MNHEY, CDR2 SMNVEV, per germline (reference sequence). The CDR3 runs 14 residues. V lost 3 bases, J lost 5 bases, and 8 bases lay in between. CDR3 sequence reads: CASSLTGNNSPLHF. For the CDR3, the DNA is TGTGCCAGCAGTTTGACTGGAAATAATTCACCCCTCCACTTT.

In the case of this clonotype: This sequence may be a read error, since a much larger clone differs from it by one base. The final CDR3 position lacks the conserved phenylalanine or tryptophan, pointing to a likely read error. The DNA for the CDR3 is TGTGCCAGCAGCTTAGGTTCTGCGATGAACACTGAAGCTTTCCTT. Translated: CASSLGSAMNTEAFL. The chain couples TRBV7-9 to TRBJ1-1; D is uncertain. The V and J ends lost 1 base and 0 bases respectively, with 9 bases between them. Germline CDR1 is SEHNR and CDR2 is FQNEAQ (reference sequence). The CDR3 contains 15 residues.

This clonotype was picked up a small number of times. J is TRBJ1-4 and V is TRBV7-6, with TRBD1 identical over 7 bases. After removal of 0 bases from V and 6 bases from J, the junction contained 4 bases not matched to a gene. Germline values: CDR1 SGHVS, CDR2 FNYEAQ. This CDR3 comprises 15 residues. This CDR3 is CASSLATTGDEKLFF. The CDR3, as DNA: TGTGCCAGCAGCTTAGCGACAACAGGGGATGAAAAACTGTTTTTT.

This clonotype appeared many times. J is TRBJ2-1 and V is TRBV7-2; D is unresolved. Germline CDR1 is SGHTA and CDR2 is FQGNSA. Between the trimmed V and J ends, which lost 3 bases and 9 bases, there was a span of 6 bases. The CDR3 extends over 11 amino acids. CDR3 sequence reads: CASSFRGEQFF. The CDR3 DNA reads TGTGCCAGCAGCTTCCGCGGTGAGCAGTTCTTC.

The chain couples TRBV2 to TRBJ2-1, with D maybe TRBD1 (6 bases). The germline CDR1 and CDR2 sequences are SNHLY and FYNNEI. With 11 bases removed from V and 2 bases from J, the gap between germline ends came to 16 bases. The CDR3 length is 14 residues. The CDR3 reads CAGQTGRTYNEQFF. CDR3 nucleotide sequence: TGTGCCGGGCAAACAGGGAGAACCTACAATGAGCAGTTCTTC.

CDR3 sequence reads: CASSPTSGRTPEQYF. CDR3 nucleotides: TGTGCCAGCAGCCCCACTAGCGGGAGGACGCCCGAGCAGTACTTC. V gene TRBV28 combines with J gene TRBJ2-7; 12 bases are a match to TRBD2. The CDR3 loop spans 15 amino acids. Germline V CDR1 and CDR2: MDHEN, SYDVKM. The V gene end was trimmed by 6 bases and the J gene end by 6 bases; junction bases not matched to a gene: 9. The full variable domain, completed using reference TRBV28 and TRBJ2-7, is DVKVTQSSRYLVKRTGEKVFLECVQDMDHENMFWYRQDPGLGLRLIYFSYDVKMKEKGDIPEGYSVSREKKERFSLILESASTNQTSMYLCASSPTSGRTPEQYFGPGTRLTVT.

A remark on this clonotype: A much larger clone lies a single base off, so this may be a read error. The chain is built from TRBV7-2 and TRBJ1-5, with D perhaps TRBD1 (5 bases). Germline V lookup: CDR1 SGHTA, CDR2 FQGNSA. Deletions cut 2 bases from V and 0 bases from J, with 11 bases between. The CDR3 sequence is 16 residues long. In DNA, the CDR3 is TGTGCCAGCAGCTTAACGTACAGGCATAGCAATCAGCCCCAGCATTTT. This encodes CASSLTYRHSNQPQHF.

V gene TRBV2 combines with J gene TRBJ1-4; TRBD1 is a possible D gene (6 bases). Germline V lookup: CDR1 SNHLY, CDR2 FYNNEI. V gave up 6 bases and J gave up 7 bases, with 6 bases separating them. This CDR3 region has 11 residues. CDR3 bases: TGTGCCAGCAGGGACAGTGAAAAACTGTTTTTT. Encoded protein: CASRDSEKLFF.

This clonotype has more than one count but fewer than ten. The gene calls are TRBV6-5 and TRBJ1-2, with 8 bases fitting TRBD1. The CDR3 covers 15 residues. The V segment lost 6 bases and the J segment 3 bases; nucleotides outside the gene matches: 9. Germline lookup yields CDR1 MNHEY and CDR2 SVGAGI. The CDR3 region is CASRPTGEPHYGYTF. CDR3 in DNA: TGTGCCAGCAGGCCGACAGGGGAGCCTCACTATGGCTACACCTTC.

The V call is TRBV4-1, the J call TRBJ1-1; D call uncertain. Germline V gene lookup returns CDR1 MGHRA and CDR2 YSYEKL. CDR3 length: 15 amino acids. V lost 3 bases and J lost 2, with 13 bases in between. CDR3 nucleotides: TGCGCCAGCAGCCATGCGATCACAGCAAACACTGAAGCTTTCTTT. Protein: CASSHAITANTEAFF.

Many counts were recorded for this clonotype. V usage is TRBV7-9 and J usage is TRBJ1-5; D remains unclear. V was trimmed by 2 bases and J by 4 bases, leaving 12 bases between them. The germline gives CDR1 SEHNR, CDR2 FQNEAQ (reference sequence). There are 15 residues in the CDR3. The CDR3 sequence is CASSLSTTGNQPQHF. The DNA for the CDR3 is TGTGCCAGCAGCTTATCGACGACGGGGAATCAGCCCCAGCATTTT.

This clonotype was seen only a few times. The junction departs from the called germline gene at one end, perhaps through a read error. J is TRBJ1-5 and V is TRBV3-1; D is perhaps TRBD1 (5 bases). This CDR3 has 13 amino acids. In germline, CDR1 is LGHDT, CDR2 YNNKEL (reference sequence). The CDR3 spells CAGSQGGVQPQHF. The CDR3 DNA follows: TGTGCCGGCAGCCAAGGAGGGGTTCAGCCCCAGCATTTT.

This clonotype came up a few times. V gene TRBV7-2 combines with J gene TRBJ2-1, with TRBD2 matching 7 bases. Germline values: CDR1 SGHTA, CDR2 FQGNSA. The V segment lost 3 bases and the J segment 8 bases; nucleotides outside the gene matches: 10. CDR3 length equals 15 residues. CDR3 bases: TGTGCCAGCAGCTTGGGGGTAGCGGGTATCTATGAGCAGTTCTTC. This sequence encodes CASSLGVAGIYEQFF.

This clonotype was observed at least ten times. The J gene is TRBJ2-7, the V gene TRBV7-9, with 9 nucleotides matching TRBD2. Germline V gene data show CDR1 as SEHNR and CDR2 as FQNEAQ (reference sequence). J was trimmed by 1 base and V by 4 bases; bases with no gene match: 8. The CDR3 has 16 residues. The CDR3 DNA reads as TGTGCCAGCAGCTCATCGGGGACTAGCTTTTCCTACGAGCAGTACTTC. Protein sequence: CASSSSGTSFSYEQYF.

V and J are TRBV4-3 and TRBJ2-7, with a weak D call TRBD2 (5 bases). The CDR3 extends over 13 amino acids. Germline V gene data show CDR1 as LGHNA and CDR2 as YSLEER. Trimming pared 1 base from V and 6 bases from J, leaving 10 bases between. The CDR3 sequence: CASSQARACEQYF. The CDR3 DNA sequence: TGCGCCAGCAGCCAAGCGAGGGCGTGCGAGCAGTACTTC.